The 5 T cell receptor beta chains below all came from one sample that was sequenced in a study of OX40 agonist ivuxolimab in advanced cancers. The repertoire was sequenced with immunoSEQ multiplex PCR; TCRdb's copy has only in-frame clones and lacks some. Here the sample spans 90,000 to 100,000 clones, 90% being singletons. The sample was CD4+ or CD8+ T cells sorted from blood, taken in a trial of the OX40 agonist ivuxolimab. The receptors were sampled from an adult with an advanced solid tumor such as melanoma, head and neck, liver or kidney cancer.

The chain joins TRBV5-4 to TRBJ2-5; D possibly uses TRBD1 or TRBD2 (7 bases each). Germline lookup yields CDR1 SGHNT and CDR2 YYREEE (reference sequence). Trimming pared 0 bases from V and 6 bases from J, leaving 12 bases between. CDR3 length equals 14 residues. DNA of the CDR3: TGTGCCAGCAGCTTGGCCAGGGGGGGGAAGACCCAGTACTTC. Translated: CASSLARGGKTQYF.

The chain joins TRBV6-1 to TRBJ2-7, with 7 positions matching TRBD1. Germline CDR1 reads MNHNS; CDR2 reads SASEGT. Losses at the gene ends were 4 bases for V and 2 bases for J; bases not matched to a gene: 5. The CDR3 covers 14 residues. The CDR3 DNA is TGTGCCAGCAGTGCTTACAGGGGAACCTACGAGCAGTACTTC. Protein: CASSAYRGTYEQYF.

The chain couples TRBV19 to TRBJ2-4, with a tentative D call TRBD1 (6 bases). Germline loops: CDR1 LNHDA, CDR2 SQIVND (reference sequence). V was cut by 5 bases and J by 1 base, with 12 bases left in between. The CDR3 runs 15 residues. The CDR3: CASSVPGAAKNIQYF. The CDR3 coding sequence is TGTGCCAGTAGTGTCCCAGGGGCGGCCAAAAACATTCAGTACTTC.

The chain employs TRBV6-1 and TRBJ1-6; 10 bases map to TRBD1. Germline lookup yields CDR1 MNHNS and CDR2 SASEGT. The V gene end was trimmed by 1 base and the J gene end by 0 bases; junction bases not matched to a gene: 6. The CDR3 contains 19 residues. The CDR3 sequence is CASSEVGDRGYSYNSPLHF. CDR3 nucleotide sequence: TGTGCCAGCAGTGAAGTCGGGGACAGGGGATACTCCTATAATTCACCCCTCCACTTT.

The chain recombines TRBV29-1 with TRBJ2-5; 7 bases are shared with TRBD1. This CDR3 contains 13 residues. Per the germline V gene, CDR1 is SQVTM and CDR2 is ANQGSEA. V shed 5 bases and J 1 base; nucleotides not matched to a gene: 4. The CDR3 loop is CSVPRGSQETQYF. The CDR3 region has the DNA TGCAGCGTTCCCAGGGGGTCCCAAGAGACCCAGTACTTC.